The 16 T cell receptor beta chains below all came from one sample that was sequenced in a study of T cells after yellow fever vaccination. TCRdb re-derived calls from the 5' RACE reads in MiXCR, one entry per CDR3 protein. This repertoire shows some 220,000 distinct CDR3 sequences, approximately 3% found once; its top ten account for approximately 3.5%. The material sequenced was CD4+ T cells sorted from PBMCs, taken 10 days after the yellow fever booster vaccination. These receptor sequences come from a man younger than 35 who received the YFV17D yellow fever vaccine.

The chain is built from TRBV2 and TRBJ2-1; 9 positions agree with TRBD2. V lost 4 bases, J lost 3 bases, and 7 bases stayed unmatched. The germline CDR1 and CDR2 sequences are SNHLY and FYNNEI. The CDR3 is made up of 16 amino acids. CDR3 amino acids: CASSGGGLADYNEQFF. The CDR3 region has the DNA TGTGCCAGCAGTGGGGGGGGACTAGCAGACTACAATGAGCAGTTCTTC. Variable domain in full (rest from reference TRBV2 and TRBJ2-1): EPEVTQTPSHQVTQMGQEVILRCVPISNHLYFYWYRQILGQKVEFLVSFYNNEISEKSEIFDDQFSVERPDGSNFTLKIRSTKLEDSAMYFCASSGGGLADYNEQFFGPGTRLTVL.

The chain has TRBV7-9 and TRBJ2-7; D not certain. Trimming cost V 3 bases and J 3 bases, with 12 bases left between them. The germline V gene has CDR1 SEHNR and CDR2 FQNEAQ (reference sequence). The length of the CDR3 is 14 residues. The CDR3 region is CASSFTAYSYEQYF. CDR3 bases: TGTGCCAGCAGCTTTACGGCTTATAGCTACGAGCAGTACTTC.

There are many counts of this clonotype. The chain links TRBV15 to TRBJ2-2; D is undetermined. This CDR3 spans 16 amino acids. Germline CDR1 is LNHNV and CDR2 is YYDKDF (reference sequence). V gave up 0 bases and J gave up 6 bases, with 14 bases separating them. The CDR3 DNA is TGTGCCACCAGCAGAGATGTTCGGCCGCAGTCCGGGGAGCTGTTTTTT. It specifies CATSRDVRPQSGELFF.

This clonotype was counted many times. The chain carries TRBV7-9 and TRBJ1-1; unclear D gene. The CDR3 is made up of 11 amino acids. Germline V gives CDR1 SEHNR, CDR2 FQNEAQ (reference sequence). Trimming removed 5 bases at V and 4 bases at J, with 5 bases between. CDR3 amino acids: CASSPSTEAFF. Written as DNA, the CDR3 is TGTGCCAGCAGCCCCTCCACTGAAGCTTTCTTT. The whole variable domain, remainder taken from reference TRBV7-9 and TRBJ1-1, is DTGVSQNPRHKITKRGQNVTFRCDPISEHNRLYWYRQTLGQGPEFLTYFQNEAQLEKSRLLSDRFSAERPKGSFSTLEIQRTEQGDSAMYLCASSPSTEAFFGQGTRLTVV.

In this sample, this clonotype turned up a few times. The chain is built from TRBV12-3 or TRBV12-4 and TRBJ1-6, with D unclear. V was shortened by 3 bases and J by 5 bases, with 8 bases between the two germline ends. CDR3 length: 14 residues. CDR3: CASSLYSHNSPLHF. DNA for the CDR3: TGTGCCAGCAGTTTGTACAGCCATAATTCACCCCTCCACTTT.

This clonotype appeared a few times. The V and J genes are TRBV7-8 and TRBJ2-3; D might be TRBD2 (6 bases). CDR1 is SGHVS and CDR2 is FQNEAQ in the germline V gene. The CDR3 consists of 15 residues. V lost 3 bases, J lost 3 bases, and 13 bases lay in between. CDR3 nucleotides: TGTGCCAGCAGCTTTTTGGCGGGGTTTACAGATACGCAGTATTTT. It translates to CASSFLAGFTDTQYF.

At least ten counts were recorded for this clonotype. The rearrangement links TRBV19 to TRBJ1-5, with D possibly matching TRBD1 (5 bases). CDR3 length equals 14 residues. The germline V gene has CDR1 LNHDA and CDR2 SQIVND (reference sequence). Trimming pared 3 bases from V and 6 bases from J, leaving 12 bases between. The DNA for the CDR3 is TGTGCCAGTAGTATCATGGCAGGGAGTCAGCCCCAGCATTTT. Translating it yields CASSIMAGSQPQHF. The entire variable domain, with the rest obtained from reference TRBV19 and TRBJ1-5, is as follows: DGGITQSPKYLFRKEGQNVTLSCEQNLNHDAMYWYRQDPGQGLRLIYYSQIVNDFQKGDIAEGYSVSREKKESFPLTVTSAQKNPTAFYLCASSIMAGSQPQHFGDGTRLSIL.

This clonotype was found many times. The rearrangement links TRBV4-2 to TRBJ2-1; 13 bases match TRBD2. The CDR3 is 15 residues long. The germline V gene has CDR1 LGHNA and CDR2 YNFKEQ. V was pared by 5 bases and J by 5 bases, with 3 bases of the junction left unmatched. CDR3 nucleotide sequence: TGTGCCAGCAGCGAACTAGCGGGGGGGGACAATGAGCAGTTCTTC. Protein product: CASSELAGGDNEQFF.

There are many counts of this clonotype. The rearrangement joins TRBV25-1 to TRBJ1-6; D remains ambiguous. This CDR3 is built from 14 residues. Germline V CDR1 and CDR2: MGHDK, SYGVNS. Trimming took off 3 bases at V and 0 bases at J, with 3 bases between the two ends. The CDR3 DNA sequence: TGTGCCAGCAGTGACAGCTCCTATAATTCACCCCTCCACTTT. Protein product: CASSDSSYNSPLHF.

There are many counts of this clonotype. The gene calls are TRBV29-1 and TRBJ1-2; D ambiguous. The CDR3 is made up of 12 amino acids. Trimming removed 3 bases at V and 5 bases at J, with 10 bases between. CDR1 is SQVTM and CDR2 is ANQGSEA in the germline V gene. The CDR3 DNA sequence: TGCAGCGTTGAGTGGGGTGGATATGGCTACACCTTC. Amino acid sequence: CSVEWGGYGYTF.

The chain couples TRBV27 to TRBJ2-1; TRBD2 matches at 9 bases. This CDR3 spans 16 amino acids. The trim removed 6 bases at V and 6 bases at J, leaving 12 bases unmatched. Germline CDR1 is MNHEY and CDR2 is SMNVEV (reference sequence). For the CDR3, the DNA is TGTGCCAGCAGCCCCTATGGGCGGGGGGGCCTCAATGAGCAGTTCTTC. The encoded protein is CASSPYGRGGLNEQFF.

CDR3 nucleotides: TGTGCCAGCAGTTCAAATCAGATCTATGGCTACACCTTC. Amino acids: CASSSNQIYGYTF. The genes are TRBV7-2 and TRBJ1-2, with D unclear. Germline-derived CDR1 and CDR2 are SGHTA and FQGNSA. V gave up 6 bases and J gave up 4 bases, with 12 bases separating them. This CDR3 spans 13 amino acids.

This clonotype was recorded at least ten times. The gene calls are TRBV7-9 and TRBJ2-2; tentatively, D is TRBD1 or TRBD2 (5 bases each). The V gene's germline CDR1 is SEHNR and CDR2 FQNEAQ (reference sequence). The CDR3 is 17 amino acids. Trimming removed 3 bases at V and 3 bases at J, with 17 bases between. The CDR3: CASSFSFGADYTGELFF. Written as DNA, the CDR3 is TGTGCCAGCAGCTTCTCTTTCGGGGCAGATTACACCGGGGAGCTGTTTTTT.

This clonotype was observed at least ten times. The chain uses TRBV12-5 and TRBJ2-7; D unresolved. Per the germline V gene, CDR1 is LGHNT and CDR2 is FRNRAP. The germline V and J ends were trimmed by 3 bases and 5 bases, with 5 bases remaining between them. This CDR3 comprises 11 residues. CDR3 residues: CASGFMDEQYF. CDR3 DNA sequence: TGTGCTAGTGGTTTTATGGACGAGCAGTACTTC.

This clonotype showed up many times. The J gene is TRBJ2-3, the V gene TRBV7-2, with unresolved D. The CDR3 runs 16 residues. The V end lost 5 bases, the J end lost 0 bases, and 15 bases lay between the germline ends. Germline values: CDR1 SGHTA, CDR2 FQGNSA. The CDR3 DNA sequence: TGTGCCAGCAGCCAAAGAGGCCCCCTTAGCACAGATACGCAGTATTTT. Translated: CASSQRGPLSTDTQYF. Variable domain in full (rest from reference TRBV7-2 and TRBJ2-3): GAGVSQSPSNKVTEKGKDVELRCDPISGHTALYWYRQSLGQGLEFLIYFQGNSAPDKSGLPSDRFSAERTGGSVSTLTIQRTQQEDSAVYLCASSQRGPLSTDTQYFGPGTRLTVL.

This clonotype was detected ten times or more. The rearrangement links TRBV5-1 to TRBJ2-1, with TRBD2 identical over 14 bases. Per the germline V gene, CDR1 is SGHRS and CDR2 is YFSETQ. V was pared by 4 bases and J by 1 base, with 7 bases of the junction left unmatched. The CDR3 is 18 amino acids. The CDR3 region is CASSARTSGGQSYNEQFF. CDR3 nucleotides: TGCGCCAGCAGCGCCCGGACTAGCGGGGGGCAGTCCTACAATGAGCAGTTCTTC.